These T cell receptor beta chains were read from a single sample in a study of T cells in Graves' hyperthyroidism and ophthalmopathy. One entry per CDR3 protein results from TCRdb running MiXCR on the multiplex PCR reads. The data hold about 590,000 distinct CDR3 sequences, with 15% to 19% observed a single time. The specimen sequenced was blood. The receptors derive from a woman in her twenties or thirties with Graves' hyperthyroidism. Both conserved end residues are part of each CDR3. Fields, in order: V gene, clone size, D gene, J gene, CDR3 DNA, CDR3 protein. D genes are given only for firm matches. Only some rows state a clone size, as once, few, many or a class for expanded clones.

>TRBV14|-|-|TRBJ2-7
TGTGCCAGCAGCCAGGGTGGAGGGGGCTGGTACGAGCAGTACTTC
CASSQGGGGWYEQYF
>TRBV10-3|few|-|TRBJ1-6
TGTGCCATCAGTCCCAGTGCAGGGTGGCAGGCGAATTCACCCCTCCACTTT
CAISPSAGWQANSPLHF
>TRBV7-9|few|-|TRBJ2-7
TGTGCCAGCAGCTTATCGTACAGTCGCGAGCAGTACTTC
CASSLSYSREQYF
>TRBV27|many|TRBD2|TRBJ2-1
TGTGCCAGCAGTTGGGGGGTCCGGGACTACTACAATGAGCAGTTCTTC
CASSWGVRDYYNEQFF
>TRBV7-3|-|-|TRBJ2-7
TGTGCCAGCAGCCCCGGACAAGAGCAGTACTTC
CASSPGQEQYF
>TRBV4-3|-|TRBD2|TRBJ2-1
TGCGCCAGCAGCCTCCTATGGACTAGCGGGAAACCGAATGAGCAGTTCTTC
CASSLLWTSGKPNEQFF
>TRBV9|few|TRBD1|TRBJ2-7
TGTGCCAGCAGCGTAGCCCAGGGGGCGTACGAGCAGTACTTC
CASSVAQGAYEQYF
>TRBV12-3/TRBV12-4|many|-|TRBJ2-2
TGTGCCAGCACTCGACAGGAGTCCGGGGAGCTGTTTTTT
CASTRQESGELFF
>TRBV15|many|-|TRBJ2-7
TGTGCCACCAGCACCCGAAGGGAGCACGAGCAGTACTTC
CATSTRREHEQYF
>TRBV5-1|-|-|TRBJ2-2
TGCGCCAGCAGCTCGCCCGGGGGAGAGGGGCTGTTTTTT
CASSSPGGEGLFF
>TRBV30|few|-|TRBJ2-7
TGTGCCTGGAGTCCTGACGGGGGATACTCCTACGAGCAGTACTTC
CAWSPDGGYSYEQYF
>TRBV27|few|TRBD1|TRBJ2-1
TGTGCCAGCAGTTTTCGGGACAGGTACAATGAGCAGTTCTTC
CASSFRDRYNEQFF
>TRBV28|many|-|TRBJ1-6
TGTGCCAGCAGTTTGGGGGGCTTGGATTCACCCCTCCACTTT
CASSLGGLDSPLHF
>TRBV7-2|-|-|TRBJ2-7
TGTGCCAGCACGAGGGACTTACGGGAGCAGTACTTC
CASTRDLREQYF
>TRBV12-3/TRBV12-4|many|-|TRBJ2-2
TGTGCCAGCAGTAGAAACGGAAACACCGGGGAGCTGTTTTTT
CASSRNGNTGELFF
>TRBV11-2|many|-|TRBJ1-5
TGTGCCAGCAGTAACGGGGCTGATCAGCCCCAGCATTTT
CASSNGADQPQHF
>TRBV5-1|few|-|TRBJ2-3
TGCGCCAGTAAGACAGAACCTAGCACAGATACGCAGTATTTT
CASKTEPSTDTQYF
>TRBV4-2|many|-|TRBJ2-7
TGTGCCAGCAGCCAAGATCCGGGGCCCTACGAGCAGTACTTC
CASSQDPGPYEQYF
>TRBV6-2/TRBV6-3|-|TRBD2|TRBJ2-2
TGTGCCAGCAGCCCCGGGACTAGGGTAGGGACCGGGGAGCTGTTTTTT
CASSPGTRVGTGELFF
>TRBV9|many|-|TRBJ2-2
TGTGCCCCGTCCGTGCGGGAGCTGTTTTTT
CAPSVRELFF
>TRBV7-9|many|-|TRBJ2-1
TGTGCCAGCAGCTTCTTAACAGCGGACAATGAGCAGTTCTTC
CASSFLTADNEQFF
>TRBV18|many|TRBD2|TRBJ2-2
TGTGCCAGCTCACCAGGACTAGTTGCCGGGGAGCTGTTTTTT
CASSPGLVAGELFF
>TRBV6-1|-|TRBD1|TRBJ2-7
TGTGCCAGCAGTGAGTATGGGACAGAATACGAGCAGTACTTC
CASSEYGTEYEQYF
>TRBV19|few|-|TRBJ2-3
TGTGCCAGTAGTATACGGACCAGGGCATTCACAGATACGCAGTATTTT
CASSIRTRAFTDTQYF
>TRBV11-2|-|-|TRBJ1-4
TGTGCCAGCAGCTTAGTTGGGGCTAACTTTTTGTCAACTAATGAAAAACTGTTTTTT
CASSLVGANFLSTNEKLFF
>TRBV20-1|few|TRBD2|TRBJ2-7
TGCAGTGCTAGGGGACTAGCGGGAGTTTCCTACGAGCAGTACTTC
CSARGLAGVSYEQYF
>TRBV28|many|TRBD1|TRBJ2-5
TGTGCCAGCAGTTCTCATTGGTGGGGGACAGCGCTAGTGTCCAAAGAAGAGACCCAGTACTTC
CASSSHWWGTALVSKEETQYF
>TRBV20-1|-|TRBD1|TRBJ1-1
TGCAGTGCTCCCTGGACAGGGATTACTGAAGCTTTCTTT
CSAPWTGITEAFF
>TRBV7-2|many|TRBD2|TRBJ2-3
TGTGCCAGCAGCTTAGTGACTAGCGGGTACACAGATACGCAGTATTTT
CASSLVTSGYTDTQYF
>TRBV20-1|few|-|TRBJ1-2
TGCAGTGCTACAACCGACAGTGGCTATGGCTACACCTTC
CSATTDSGYGYTF
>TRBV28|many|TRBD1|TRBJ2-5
TGTGCCAGCACTACAGGGGGCGCTGAGACCCAGTACTTC
CASTTGGAETQYF
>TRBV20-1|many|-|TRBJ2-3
TGCAGTGCTAGAGATCCTGTGGGGGGCGCAGATACGCAGTATTTT
CSARDPVGGADTQYF
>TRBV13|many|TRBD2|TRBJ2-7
TGTGCCAGCAGCTTAAGACTAGCGGGAGAGGGCTTCGAGCAGTACTTC
CASSLRLAGEGFEQYF
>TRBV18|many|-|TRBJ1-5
TGTGCCAGCTCACCACGTGGGGGCGCGGGCAATCAGCCCCAGCATTTT
CASSPRGGAGNQPQHF
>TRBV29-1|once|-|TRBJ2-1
TGCAGCGTCCTGACTGAACTCGAGCAGTTCTTC
CSVLTELEQFF
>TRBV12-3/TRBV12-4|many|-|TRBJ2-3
TGTGCCAGCAGCAGCTATTCGGCTGCAGATACGCAGTATTTT
CASSSYSAADTQYF
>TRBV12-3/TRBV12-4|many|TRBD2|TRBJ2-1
TGTGCCAGCAGTTTCCGGACTAGCTCCAATGAGCAGTTCTTC
CASSFRTSSNEQFF
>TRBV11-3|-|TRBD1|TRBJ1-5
TGTGCCAGCAGCTTAGAGAGGACAGGTACCAATAGCAATCAGCCCCAGCATTTT
CASSLERTGTNSNQPQHF
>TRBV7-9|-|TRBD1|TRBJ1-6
TGTGCCAGCAGCAGCACAGGGGTCGGAGCCTCCAATTCACCCCTCCACTTT
CASSSTGVGASNSPLHF
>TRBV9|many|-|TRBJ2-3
TGTGCCAGCAGCGCGGACGGCGGAGATACGCAGTATTTT
CASSADGGDTQYF
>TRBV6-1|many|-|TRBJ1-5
TGTGCCAGCAGGCGGGGCAGTCAGCCCCAGCATTTT
CASRRGSQPQHF
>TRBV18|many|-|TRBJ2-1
TGTGCCAGCTCACTGAGTCCCTCTCTCGACAATGAGCAGTTCTTC
CASSLSPSLDNEQFF
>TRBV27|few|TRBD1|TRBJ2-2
TGTGCCAGCAGTTTAAACTTCGGACAGGAAATTACCGGGGAGCTGTTTTTT
CASSLNFGQEITGELFF
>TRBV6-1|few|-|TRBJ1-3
TGTGCCAGCGCAGGGGTTGGAAACACCATATATTTT
CASAGVGNTIYF
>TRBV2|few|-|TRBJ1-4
TGTGCCAGCAGTGGTAGGGGGGCGCGTCCTGAAAAACTGTTTTTT
CASSGRGARPEKLFF
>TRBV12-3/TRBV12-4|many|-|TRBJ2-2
TGTGCCAGCAGTCCCCGAATCACCGGGGAGCTGTTTTTT
CASSPRITGELFF
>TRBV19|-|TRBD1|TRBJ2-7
TGTGCCAGTACCCCCCCGGGACAGGGTAAGAACGAGCAGTACTTC
CASTPPGQGKNEQYF
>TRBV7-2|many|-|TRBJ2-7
TGTGCCAGCAGCGCCGGGACCCATATCCCATACGAGCAGTACTTC
CASSAGTHIPYEQYF
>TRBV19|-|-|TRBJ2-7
TGTGCCACCGCCCCAGGGCTAACCTACGAGCAGTACTTC
CATAPGLTYEQYF
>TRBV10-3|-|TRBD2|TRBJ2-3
TGTGCCATCAGTGAGGTTCTAGCGGGAAGCACAGATACGCAGTATTTT
CAISEVLAGSTDTQYF
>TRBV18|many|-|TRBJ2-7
TGTGCCAGCTCACCACAGGACTGGTCCTACGAGCAGTACTTC
CASSPQDWSYEQYF
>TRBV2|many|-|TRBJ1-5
TGTGCCAGCAAGCAGGGGAGAATTCAGCCCCAGCATTTT
CASKQGRIQPQHF
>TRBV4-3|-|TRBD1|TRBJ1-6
TGCGCCAGCCGCCATATCGAGGGGACAGTCTATAATTCACCCCTCCACTTT
CASRHIEGTVYNSPLHF